Listed here are 27 T cell receptor beta chains from one sample, sequenced in a study of cytomegalovirus exposure and HLA in healthy donors. TCRdb's copy holds only in-frame clones and misses some; the assay was immunoSEQ multiplex PCR. This sample has around 200,000 clones, with about 81% found just once. Sequenced: PBMCs. These receptors were taken from a woman in her thirties in good health and CMV-seronegative.

V and J are TRBV6-5 and TRBJ2-2, with 10 bases fitting TRBD1. CDR1 and CDR2 (germline): MNHEY, SVGAGI. J lost 4 bases, V lost 2 bases, and 4 bases had no gene match. This CDR3 comprises 16 residues. In DNA, the CDR3 is TGTGCCAGCAGTTACGCGGGACAGGGGACCACCGGGGAGCTGTTTTTT. This encodes CASSYAGQGTTGELFF.

The chain links TRBV7-6 to TRBJ1-5; D remains unclear. CDR3 length: 17 amino acids. In germline, CDR1 is SGHVS, CDR2 FNYEAQ. Between the trimmed V and J ends, which lost 2 bases and 6 bases, there was a span of 20 bases. The CDR3 DNA reads TGTGCCAGCAGCTTATATCCCCCCAACGAGGGCATTCAGCCCCAGCATTTT. It is translated as CASSLYPPNEGIQPQHF.

There are a few counts of this clone. The chain's CDR3 is CASSLVVAAGTEAFF. The DNA of the CDR3 is TGTGCCAGCAGCTTAGTCGTGGCAGCGGGCACTGAAGCTTTCTTT. V and J are TRBV7-2 and TRBJ1-1; no clear D gene. The germline V gene encodes CDR1 SGHTA and CDR2 FQGNSA. CDR3 size: 15 residues. Trimming removed 1 base at V and 4 bases at J, with 13 bases between. Supplemented by reference TRBV7-2 and TRBJ1-1, the full variable domain reads GAGVSQSPSNKVTEKGKDVELRCDPISGHTALYWYRQSLGQGLEFLIYFQGNSAPDKSGLPSDRFSAERTGGSVSTLTIQRTQQEDSAVYLCASSLVVAAGTEAFFGQGTRLTVV.

This clone was recorded only once. The V gene is TRBV7-9, the J gene TRBJ2-1; 7 nucleotides line up with TRBD2. Germline trimming cut 5 bases from V and 4 bases from J; bases unmatched to any gene: 8. CDR1 and CDR2 from the germline V gene are SEHNR and FQNEAQ (reference sequence). The CDR3 spans 15 residues. CDR3 sequence reads: CASSRPSGVYNEQFF. CDR3 nucleotides: TGTGCCAGCAGCCGCCCAAGCGGGGTGTACAATGAGCAGTTCTTC.

The rearrangement uses TRBV5-1 and TRBJ1-2; D ambiguous. The CDR3 runs 13 residues. Per germline, CDR1 SGHRS and CDR2 YFSETQ. V shed 3 bases and J shed 8 bases, with 14 bases lying between them. CDR3 loop: CASSSSGSEGYTF. CDR3 sequence (DNA): TGCGCCAGCAGCTCATCGGGATCGGAAGGCTACACCTTC.

V gene TRBV2 combines with J gene TRBJ1-6; 8 bases align to TRBD1. The V gene end was trimmed by 4 bases and the J gene end by 6 bases; junction bases not matched to a gene: 2. The CDR3 is 14 amino acids. Germline V CDR1 and CDR2: SNHLY, FYNNEI. The DNA of the CDR3 is TGTGCCAGCAGTGCCGGGACAGGTAATTCACCCCTCCACTTT. Encoded protein: CASSAGTGNSPLHF.

This clone occurred once. This chain links TRBV9 with TRBJ2-7, with TRBD1 matching 8 bases. Germline V gene sequence: CDR1 SGDLS, CDR2 YYNGEE. The trim removed 3 bases at V and 7 bases at J, leaving 3 bases unmatched. This CDR3 contains 12 residues. In nucleotides, the CDR3 is TGTGCCAGCAGCGGACAGGGGTGGGAGCAGTACTTC. It translates to CASSGQGWEQYF.

CDR3 nucleotides: TGTGCCAGTAGTATAGGACAGGATTACGAGCAGTACTTC. Its translation: CASSIGQDYEQYF. The rearrangement uses TRBV19 and TRBJ2-7; tentative D call: TRBD1 (6 bases). CDR1 is LNHDA and CDR2 is SQIVND in the germline V gene (reference sequence). The CDR3 extends over 13 amino acids. Trimming pared 1 base from V and 4 bases from J, leaving 8 bases between.

This chain uses TRBV5-1 with TRBJ1-1; 9 nucleotides match TRBD1. CDR3 length equals 15 residues. V shed 4 bases, J shed 4 bases, and the junction held 8 bases outside the gene matches. CDR1 and CDR2 from the germline V gene are SGHRS and YFSETQ. The CDR3 DNA reads as TGCGCCAGCAGCACCGGGACAGGGTCCGGCACTGAAGCTTTCTTT. The encoded protein is CASSTGTGSGTEAFF.

This chain joins TRBV19 and TRBJ1-2; D gene unclear. Trimming removed 3 bases from V and 8 bases from J, with 22 bases in between. This CDR3 has 16 residues. Germline V gene lookup returns CDR1 LNHDA and CDR2 SQIVND (reference sequence). Here the CDR3 reads CASSIDLWSAPGGYTF. CDR3 nucleotides: TGTGCCAGTAGTATCGACCTCTGGTCAGCTCCGGGGGGCTACACCTTC.

This clone was detected only once. The V and J genes are TRBV30 and TRBJ1-5; D not certain. The ends were cut back, 0 bases at V and 0 bases at J, with 12 bases in the middle. Germline CDR1 is GTSNPN and CDR2 is SVGIG (reference sequence). CDR3 length equals 16 residues. The CDR3 here is CAWSVLNGYSNQPQHF. In DNA, the CDR3 is TGTGCCTGGAGTGTACTAAATGGATATAGCAATCAGCCCCAGCATTTT.

J is TRBJ2-5 and V is TRBV6-5; TRBD2 is a possible D gene (6 bases). V dropped 8 bases and J dropped 1 base, with 8 bases sitting between them. CDR3 length equals 12 residues. From germline, CDR1 is MNHEY and CDR2 SVGAGI. CDR3 coding DNA: TGTGCCAGCGGGGGACTCCAAGAGACCCAGTACTTC. Translation gives CASGGLQETQYF.

This clone was counted ten times or more. V gene TRBV2 combines with J gene TRBJ2-3; D unclear. Germline V gene data show CDR1 as SNHLY and CDR2 as FYNNEI. CDR3 size: 11 residues. The germline V and J ends were trimmed by 3 bases and 6 bases, with 4 bases remaining between them. Here the CDR3 reads CASSDRDTQYF. In DNA, the CDR3 is TGTGCCAGCAGTGATCGGGATACGCAGTATTTT.

The chain employs TRBV18 and TRBJ1-3, with D perhaps TRBD1 (6 bases). The CDR3 runs 14 residues. Trimming removed 1 base from V and 5 bases from J, with 9 bases in between. The V gene's germline CDR1 is KGHSH and CDR2 LQKENI. The DNA for the CDR3 is TGTGCCAGCTCACCACAGGGACAAAGAAACACCATATATTTT. This encodes CASSPQGQRNTIYF.

V usage is TRBV11-3 and J usage is TRBJ2-1; TRBD2 is a possible D gene (5 bases). The CDR3 contains 15 residues. Germline V CDR1 and CDR2: SGHNT, YENEEA. The V end lost 1 base, the J end lost 5 bases, and 12 bases lay between the germline ends. CDR3 loop: CASSLGSSGDNEQFF. DNA for the CDR3: TGTGCCAGCAGCTTAGGGAGCTCCGGGGACAATGAGCAGTTCTTC.

V is TRBV5-1 and J is TRBJ2-3; TRBD1 matches at 7 bases. With V trimmed by 0 bases and J by 6 bases, 7 bases remained unmatched. The germline V gene has CDR1 SGHRS and CDR2 YFSETQ. The CDR3 loop spans 15 amino acids. CDR3 sequence reads: CASSLEPGGSDTQYF. The CDR3 DNA reads TGCGCCAGCAGCTTGGAGCCAGGGGGTTCGGATACGCAGTATTTT.

This clone was seen just once. CDR3 amino acids: CASSSQIASTDTQYF. The CDR3 DNA reads TGTGCCAGCAGCTCCCAGATTGCTAGCACAGATACGCAGTATTTT. The chain combines TRBV7-9 with TRBJ2-3; D call uncertain. Germline V gene lookup returns CDR1 SEHNR and CDR2 FQNEAQ (reference sequence). V lost 4 bases and J 0 bases, leaving 11 bases between the germline ends. CDR3 length equals 15 residues. Using reference TRBV7-9 and TRBJ2-3 for the parts outside the CDR3, the full variable domain is DTGVSQNPRHKITKRGQNVTFRCDPISEHNRLYWYRQTLGQGPEFLTYFQNEAQLEKSRLLSDRFSAERPKGSFSTLEIQRTEQGDSAMYLCASSSQIASTDTQYFGPGTRLTVL.

This clone has just one count. The chain carries TRBV11-2 and TRBJ2-1; 8 bases map to TRBD2. The CDR3 extends over 13 amino acids. Germline lookup yields CDR1 SGHAT and CDR2 FQNNGV. V shed 5 bases, J shed 10 bases, and the junction held 7 bases outside the gene matches. The CDR3 nucleotides are TGTGCCAGCAGCCCCACTAGCGGCCGGGAGCAGTTCTTC. It translates to CASSPTSGREQFF.

This chain uses TRBV5-1 with TRBJ1-4, with 9 bases fitting TRBD1. Germline V gene sequence: CDR1 SGHRS, CDR2 YFSETQ. The CDR3 runs to 15 residues. Trimming cost V 2 bases and J 7 bases; bases outside gene matches: 6. CDR3 amino acids: CASSFGGTGTEKLFF. The CDR3 bases are TGCGCCAGCAGCTTCGGCGGGACAGGGACTGAAAAACTGTTTTTT.

The chain has TRBV27 and TRBJ1-2, with D possibly TRBD1 on 6 matching bases. The CDR3 has 17 residues. Germline V gene lookup returns CDR1 MNHEY and CDR2 SMNVEV (reference sequence). Trimming removed 0 bases from V and 3 bases from J, with 17 bases in between. The CDR3 sequence: CASSLSAPTGRDYGYTF. The CDR3 region has the DNA TGTGCCAGCAGTTTATCGGCCCCGACAGGCCGGGACTATGGCTACACCTTC.

The chain employs TRBV5-1 and TRBJ2-1; TRBD2 agrees at 11 bases. CDR3 length: 16 amino acids. After removal of 4 bases from V and 10 bases from J, the junction contained 13 bases not matched to a gene. Germline CDR1 reads SGHRS; CDR2 reads YFSETQ. The CDR3 reads CASSPGMVAGGMEQFF. The DNA of the CDR3 is TGCGCCAGCAGCCCTGGGATGGTAGCGGGGGGGATGGAGCAGTTCTTC. The whole variable domain, remainder taken from reference TRBV5-1 and TRBJ2-1, is KAGVTQTPRYLIKTRGQQVTLSCSPISGHRSVSWYQQTPGQGLQFLFEYFSETQRNKGNFPGRFSGRQFSNSRSEMNVSTLELGDSALYLCASSPGMVAGGMEQFFGPGTRLTVL.

The chain uses TRBV19 and TRBJ2-1; 15 bases align to TRBD2. The trim removed 5 bases at V and 0 bases at J, leaving 14 bases unmatched. The CDR3 extends over 21 amino acids. Germline V CDR1 and CDR2: LNHDA, SQIVND (reference sequence). CDR3 region: CASSQRTSGRALRSSYNEQFF. As DNA, the CDR3 is TGTGCCAGTAGTCAACGGACTAGCGGGAGGGCCCTCCGGAGCTCCTACAATGAGCAGTTCTTC.

This chain connects TRBV5-1 to TRBJ1-2; 9 bases agree with TRBD1. There are 13 residues in the CDR3. V lost 2 bases, J lost 6 bases, and 2 bases stayed unmatched. Germline-derived CDR1 and CDR2 are SGHRS and YFSETQ. The CDR3 DNA reads TGCGCCAGCAGCTTATACAGGGGGCATGGCTACACCTTC. Translating it yields CASSLYRGHGYTF.

This clone was seen a single time. This chain connects TRBV10-1 to TRBJ2-3; D gene uncertain. Germline CDR1 WNHNN, CDR2 SYGVQD (reference sequence). CDR3 size: 16 residues. V lost 0 bases and J lost 1, with 11 bases in between. CDR3 region: CASSESRLGGTDTQYF. CDR3 DNA: TGCGCCAGCAGTGAGTCGAGGCTCGGAGGCACAGATACGCAGTATTTT.

This chain connects TRBV6-1 to TRBJ1-2; 7 bases align to TRBD1. The CDR3 has 15 amino acids. The V and J ends lost 1 base and 7 bases, in that order; junction bases with no gene match: 9. Germline CDR1 is MNHNS and CDR2 is SASEGT. The CDR3 DNA sequence: TGTGCCAGCAGTGAAGTGAGGGTCAGGGGGACTGGCTACACCTTC. It is translated as CASSEVRVRGTGYTF.

The rearrangement uses TRBV25-1 and TRBJ2-5; 14 nucleotides align to TRBD2. The germline V gene has CDR1 MGHDK and CDR2 SYGVNS. Trimming cost V 3 bases and J 5 bases; bases outside gene matches: 5. The length of the CDR3 is 16 residues. The CDR3 is CASSELTSGGAETQYF. As DNA, the CDR3 is TGTGCCAGCAGTGAGCTGACTAGCGGGGGGGCGGAGACCCAGTACTTC.

This clone was observed a few times. The chain recombines TRBV5-1 with TRBJ2-7, with D perhaps matching TRBD1 (5 bases). V was shortened by 1 base and J by 6 bases, with 11 bases between the two germline ends. The V gene's germline CDR1 is SGHRS and CDR2 YFSETQ. There are 13 residues in the CDR3. CDR3 nucleotide sequence: TGCGCCAGCAGCTTGATGGGGCCCGGCGAGCAGTACTTC. Its protein is CASSLMGPGEQYF.